This entry lists 30 T cell receptor beta chains sequenced from one sample in a study of cytomegalovirus exposure and HLA in healthy donors. 13 Jbeta primers and 60 Vbeta primers were used for the PCR. Profiled with immunoSEQ multiplex PCR; TCRdb holds only in-frame clones, not every one. The table includes 200,000 to 300,000 clones, 84% detected once. The specimen sequenced was PBMCs. The receptors come from a woman aged 40 to 50 in good health and CMV-seropositive.

The chain links TRBV4-2 to TRBJ2-1; 11 bases are shared with TRBD2. The germline gives CDR1 LGHNA, CDR2 YNFKEQ. The CDR3 runs to 17 residues. The V and J ends lost 1 base and 4 bases, in that order; junction bases with no gene match: 6. CDR3 sequence (DNA): TGTGCCAGCAGCCAAGGTTCTAGCGGGAGGCATTACAATGAGCAGTTCTTC. Translation: CASSQGSSGRHYNEQFF.

Regarding this clone: The same CDR3 also results from other DNA sequences found in this sample. The chain employs TRBV27 and TRBJ1-5; maybe TRBD1 (6 bases). This CDR3 is built from 13 residues. Germline V gene lookup returns CDR1 MNHEY and CDR2 SMNVEV (reference sequence). V was shortened by 5 bases and J by 7 bases, with 12 bases between the two germline ends. As DNA, the CDR3 is TGTGCCAGCAGTCGACAGGTCGGCCAGCCCCAGCATTTT. This encodes CASSRQVGQPQHF.

The table lists this clone with a count of one. This sequence joins TRBV9 and TRBJ2-1; possible D gene TRBD1, 6 bases. The V gene lost 1 base and the J gene lost 3 bases, with 20 bases spanning the gap. The CDR3 is made up of 18 amino acids. Germline V gene lookup returns CDR1 SGDLS and CDR2 YYNGEE. The CDR3 DNA follows: TGTGCCAGCAGCGTAAAGGGACACTTAAAGGTTGGCTACAATGAGCAGTTCTTC. Its translation is CASSVKGHLKVGYNEQFF. Drawing the rest from reference TRBV9 and TRBJ2-1, the complete variable domain is DSGVTQTPKHLITATGQRVTLRCSPRSGDLSVYWYQQSLDQGLQFLIQYYNGEERAKGNILERFSAQQFPDLHSELNLSSLELGDSALYFCASSVKGHLKVGYNEQFFGPGTRLTVL.

This chain connects TRBV7-9 to TRBJ1-3; D gene uncertain. The DNA end favors TRBJ2-2, so the J call may be wrong. Per germline, CDR1 SEHNR and CDR2 FQNEAQ (reference sequence). The CDR3 covers 12 residues. The CDR3 DNA follows: TGTGCCAGCAGCCCTGACACCGGGGAGCTGTTTTTT. This encodes CASSPDTGELFF.

The chain is built from TRBV10-3 and TRBJ1-1; D is perhaps TRBD1 (5 bases). CDR1 and CDR2 from the germline V gene are ENHRY and SYGVKD. The CDR3 length is 15 residues. V was clipped by 2 bases and J by 1 base, with 11 bases between them. The CDR3 loop reads CAISERHGGNTEAFF. The CDR3 nucleotides are TGTGCCATCAGTGAGAGGCACGGGGGGAACACTGAAGCTTTCTTT.

The chain joins TRBV7-6 to TRBJ1-2; D might be TRBD1 (5 bases). Germline V gives CDR1 SGHVS, CDR2 FNYEAQ. Trimming removed 5 bases from V and 1 base from J, with 17 bases in between. The CDR3 extends over 16 amino acids. CDR3 sequence (DNA): TGTGCCAGCAGCCCCCATCGACAGAAAAATAACTATGGCTACACCTTC. It translates to CASSPHRQKNNYGYTF.

This chain uses TRBV19 with TRBJ2-1, with 8 nucleotides matching TRBD2. The CDR3 has 15 amino acids. From germline, CDR1 is LNHDA and CDR2 SQIVND (reference sequence). The junction had 13 bases not matched to a gene; V was cut back by 6 bases and J by 9 bases. DNA of the CDR3: TGTGCCAGTAGCTGGAAAGGGACTAGTTTGGGTGAGCAGTTCTTC. It is translated as CASSWKGTSLGEQFF.

The rearrangement uses TRBV29-1 and TRBJ2-2, with 7 bases aligning to TRBD2. This CDR3 contains 15 residues. Germline V gene lookup returns CDR1 SQVTM and CDR2 ANQGSEA. J was trimmed by 7 bases and V by 4 bases; bases with no gene match: 12. CDR3 DNA: TGCAGCGTTGTGACAGTCGCGGGAGCGAGCGGGGAGCTGTTTTTT. It translates to CSVVTVAGASGELFF.

The chain links TRBV6-5 to TRBJ2-7, with D hard to call. Trimming pared 0 bases from V and 3 bases from J, leaving 15 bases between. The germline V gene has CDR1 MNHEY and CDR2 SVGAGI. CDR3 length: 16 amino acids. This CDR3 is CASSYSLGATYYEQYF. DNA of the CDR3: TGTGCCAGCAGTTACTCGCTCGGTGCGACTTACTACGAGCAGTACTTC.

The chain carries TRBV27 and TRBJ2-4, with 10 bases that match TRBD1. J lost 6 bases, V lost 6 bases, and 8 bases had no gene match. CDR3 length: 15 amino acids. CDR1 and CDR2 (germline): MNHEY, SMNVEV (reference sequence). The CDR3 DNA is TGTGCCAGCAGCACGGACAGGGGGTTCGGAAACATTCAGTACTTC. Translation gives CASSTDRGFGNIQYF.

The chain uses TRBV18 and TRBJ2-1; TRBD2 is a possible D gene (5 bases). The V gene's germline CDR1 is KGHSH and CDR2 LQKENI. V lost 2 bases, J lost 4 bases, and 12 bases lay in between. This CDR3 comprises 15 residues. CDR3 region: CASSPWVSGYNEQFF. DNA of the CDR3: TGTGCCAGCTCACCATGGGTGTCGGGGTACAATGAGCAGTTCTTC.

This clone was observed a few times. The chain combines TRBV10-3 with TRBJ2-3; 9 bases fit TRBD2. Germline-derived CDR1 and CDR2 are ENHRY and SYGVKD. The trim removed 0 bases at V and 2 bases at J, leaving 6 bases unmatched. The CDR3 consists of 17 residues. Written as DNA, the CDR3 is TGTGCCATCAGTGAGTCCGTAGCGGGAGCTATCACAGATACGCAGTATTTT. This codes for CAISESVAGAITDTQYF.

This CDR3 reads CSVEEGFTDTQYF. The CDR3 DNA sequence: TGCAGCGTTGAAGAGGGCTTCACAGATACGCAGTATTTT. The J gene is TRBJ2-3, the V gene TRBV29-1; D is undetermined. The CDR3 extends over 13 amino acids. Trimming shortened V by 0 bases and J by 2 bases, and 6 bases separated the two germline ends. CDR1 is SQVTM, CDR2 ANQGSEA, per germline.

This clone appeared a few times. The chain links TRBV2 to TRBJ2-1, with TRBD2 as a possible D gene (7 bases). Germline V CDR1 and CDR2: SNHLY, FYNNEI. The ends were cut back, 8 bases at V and 7 bases at J, with 15 bases in the middle. This CDR3 has 13 residues. The CDR3 coding sequence is TGTGCCAGCCAAAGGGGGGGTTGGAATGAGCAGTTCTTC. It codes for CASQRGGWNEQFF.

This sequence joins TRBV11-3 and TRBJ2-5; no reliable D call. The CDR3 sequence is 15 residues long. In germline, CDR1 is SGHNT, CDR2 YENEEA. The germline V and J ends were trimmed by 1 base and 2 bases, with 11 bases remaining between them. The DNA of the CDR3 is TGTGCCAGCAGCTTAGGCGCAGGCCAACAAGAGACCCAGTACTTC. The encoded protein is CASSLGAGQQETQYF.

The chain joins TRBV6-1 to TRBJ2-7, with 15 bases identical to TRBD2. The CDR3 spans 18 residues. CDR1 and CDR2 from the germline V gene are MNHNS and SASEGT. J gave up 0 bases and V 4 bases, and 7 bases lay outside the gene matches. CDR3: CASSGPGTSGRSSYEQYF. The DNA for the CDR3 is TGTGCCAGCAGTGGCCCGGGGACTAGCGGGAGGTCCTCCTACGAGCAGTACTTC.

The J gene is TRBJ2-5, the V gene TRBV6-5; TRBD1 matches 7 bases. Germline CDR1 MNHEY, CDR2 SVGAGI. V lost 0 bases to trimming and J lost 5 bases; unmatched junction nucleotides: 3. This CDR3 has 14 residues. The CDR3 sequence: CASSYSQGRETQYF. The CDR3 DNA reads TGTGCCAGCAGTTACTCACAGGGGCGGGAGACCCAGTACTTC.

The V call is TRBV5-6, the J call TRBJ2-4; 12 bases map to TRBD2. In germline, CDR1 is SGHDT, CDR2 YYEEEE. The CDR3 runs to 16 residues. J gave up 1 base and V 4 bases, and 3 bases lay outside the gene matches. The DNA for the CDR3 is TGTGCCAGCAGCCTAGCGGGAGGGGCTGCCAAAAACATTCAGTACTTC. Translation: CASSLAGGAAKNIQYF.

V usage is TRBV6-5 and J usage is TRBJ2-2; TRBD2 aligns across 10 bases. The CDR3 extends over 15 amino acids. J gave up 3 bases and V 7 bases, and 5 bases lay outside the gene matches. The germline gives CDR1 MNHEY, CDR2 SVGAGI. In DNA, the CDR3 is TGTGCCAGCACGCCCAGCGGGAGGGACACCGGGGAGCTGTTTTTT. It codes for CASTPSGRDTGELFF.

This rearrangement joins TRBV28 to TRBJ1-1; D is ambiguous. The germline V gene encodes CDR1 MDHEN and CDR2 SYDVKM. Trimming removed 5 bases at V and 3 bases at J, with 10 bases between. CDR3 length equals 13 residues. The CDR3 nucleotides are TGTGCCAGCAGTCCGTCTTCTTACACTGAAGCTTTCTTT. This gives the protein CASSPSSYTEAFF.

The V and J genes are TRBV19 and TRBJ2-1; D is uncertain. The CDR3 sequence is 15 residues long. The V gene's germline CDR1 is LNHDA and CDR2 SQIVND (reference sequence). Trimming pared 3 bases from V and 0 bases from J, leaving 9 bases between. The CDR3 region is CASSIRTFSYNEQFF. The CDR3 coding sequence is TGTGCCAGTAGTATCAGAACCTTCTCCTACAATGAGCAGTTCTTC.

The chain couples TRBV27 to TRBJ1-1; TRBD1 matches 10 bases. The CDR3 has 14 residues. The ends lost 5 bases at V and 4 bases at J; junction bases unmatched: 4. Germline-derived CDR1 and CDR2 are MNHEY and SMNVEV (reference sequence). CDR3 nucleotide sequence: TGTGCCAGCAGTCTAAGGACAGGGGGCACTGAAGCTTTCTTT. Protein: CASSLRTGGTEAFF.

The chain uses TRBV10-1 and TRBJ1-1, with D possibly matching TRBD1 (5 bases). Germline CDR1 and CDR2: WNHNN and SYGVQD (reference sequence). The CDR3 consists of 14 residues. V lost 7 bases and J lost 6, with 18 bases in between. The DNA of the CDR3 is TGCGCCAGCACTCCCCGCAGGGCGGACGCTGAAGCTTTCTTT. Translating it yields CASTPRRADAEAFF.

This chain joins TRBV10-3 and TRBJ1-2; 12 bases are a match to TRBD1. V shed 6 bases, J shed 7 bases, and the junction held 6 bases outside the gene matches. The CDR3 totals 14 residues. Germline CDR1 reads ENHRY; CDR2 reads SYGVKD. CDR3 residues: CAIRGTGGSFGYTF. The CDR3 coding sequence is TGTGCCATCAGGGGGACAGGGGGCTCATTTGGCTACACCTTC.

To note about this clone: A junction end diverges from the germline sequence, so it may reflect a read error. The rearrangement joins TRBV15 to TRBJ2-7; a possible D gene is TRBD1 (5 bases). The CDR3 runs to 14 residues. CDR1 LNHNV and CDR2 YYDKDF come from the germline V gene (reference sequence). CDR3 in amino acids: CATSRDRAGKNWIF. CDR3 DNA sequence: TGTGCCACCAGCAGAGATCGGGCAGGGAAGAACTGGATCTTC.

The genes are TRBV28 and TRBJ2-2; a weak D match, TRBD1 (6 bases). The V end lost 6 bases, the J end lost 8 bases, and 13 bases lay between the germline ends. Germline assignment: CDR1 MDHEN and CDR2 SYDVKM. The CDR3 spans 13 residues. In DNA form, the CDR3 reads TGTGCCAGCAGAGAAACAGGGAGAGGGGAGCTGTTTTTT. Translated: CASRETGRGELFF.

The chain couples TRBV11-2 to TRBJ1-1; 7 bases match TRBD1. The germline V gene has CDR1 SGHAT and CDR2 FQNNGV. The ends lost 3 bases at V and 4 bases at J; junction bases unmatched: 5. The CDR3 extends over 14 amino acids. The CDR3 reads CASSFPYRGTEAFF. Written as DNA, the CDR3 is TGTGCCAGCAGCTTCCCCTACAGGGGCACTGAAGCTTTCTTT.

The J gene is TRBJ1-5, the V gene TRBV6-1; TRBD1 matches 9 bases. Germline lookup yields CDR1 MNHNS and CDR2 SASEGT. The CDR3 is 14 residues long. V shed 4 bases and J 11 bases; nucleotides not matched to a gene: 9. The CDR3 protein is CASSGGQGALAQHF. The CDR3 DNA is TGTGCCAGCAGTGGGGGACAGGGTGCCTTAGCCCAGCATTTT.

This chain uses TRBV6-6 with TRBJ1-3, with D perhaps TRBD1 (5 bases). CDR3 length: 15 residues. V lost 2 bases to trimming and J lost 1 base, with 9 bases between them. Germline CDR1 MNHNY, CDR2 SVGAGI (reference sequence). The CDR3 DNA is TGTGCCAGCAGTTACACGGGGACTTCTGGAAACACCATATATTTT. This sequence encodes CASSYTGTSGNTIYF.

This chain links TRBV19 with TRBJ2-2, with D unclear. V was shortened by 3 bases and J by 6 bases, with 14 bases between the two germline ends. This CDR3 has 15 residues. CDR1 LNHDA and CDR2 SQIVND come from the germline V gene (reference sequence). The CDR3 reads CASSIESLSAGELFF. The CDR3, as DNA: TGTGCCAGTAGTATCGAATCGTTGTCGGCCGGGGAGCTGTTTTTT.